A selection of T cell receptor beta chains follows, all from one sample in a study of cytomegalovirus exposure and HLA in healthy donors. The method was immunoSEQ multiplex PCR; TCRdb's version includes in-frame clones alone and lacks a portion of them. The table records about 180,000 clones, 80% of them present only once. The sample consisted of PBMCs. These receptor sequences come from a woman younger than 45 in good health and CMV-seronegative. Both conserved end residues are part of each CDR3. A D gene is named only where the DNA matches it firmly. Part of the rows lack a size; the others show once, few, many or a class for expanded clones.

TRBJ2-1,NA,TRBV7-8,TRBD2,TGTGCCAGCAGCTTAGCTAGCGGGGGGGCCAATGAGCAGTTCTTC,CASSLASGGANEQFF
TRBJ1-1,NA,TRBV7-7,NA,TGTGCCAGCAGTTTAGGGGCGAACACTGAAGCTTTCTTT,CASSLGANTEAFF
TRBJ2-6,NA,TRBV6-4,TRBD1,TGTGCCAGCAGTGCAGGGGGTAGCTCTGGGGCCAACGTCCTGACTTTC,CASSAGGSSGANVLTF
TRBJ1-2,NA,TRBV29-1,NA,TGCAGCGCTTACGGTGGTGGCTACACCTTC,CSAYGGGYTF
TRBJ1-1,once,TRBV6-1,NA,TGTGCCAGCACCACATTTTTCGGGACTGAAGCTTTCTTT,CASTTFFGTEAFF
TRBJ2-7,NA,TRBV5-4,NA,TGTGCCAGCAGCTTGGGGTCGGTCGGGGGTGCTCCCTACGAGCAGTACTTC,CASSLGSVGGAPYEQYF
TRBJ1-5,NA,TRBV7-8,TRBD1,TGTGCCAGCAGCTTAGTGACAGGGTCAAATCAGCCCCAGCATTTT,CASSLVTGSNQPQHF
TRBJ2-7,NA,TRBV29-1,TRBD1,TGCAGCCCTGTGGACAGGATAGCCTACGAGCAGTACTTC,CSPVDRIAYEQYF
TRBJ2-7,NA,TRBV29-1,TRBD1,TGCAGCGTTGAACAGGGGGCAGGGGAGCAGTACTTC,CSVEQGAGEQYF
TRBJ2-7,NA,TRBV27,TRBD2,TGTGCCAGCAGTTTTGTAGGGGAGGGCTACGAGCAGTACTTC,CASSFVGEGYEQYF
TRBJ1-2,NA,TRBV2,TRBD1,TGTGCCAGCAGTGCGGGACAGAACTATGGCTACACCTTC,CASSAGQNYGYTF
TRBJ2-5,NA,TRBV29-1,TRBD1,TGCAGCGCTGATCGGACAGGGGGCGGAAAGACCCAGTACTTC,CSADRTGGGKTQYF
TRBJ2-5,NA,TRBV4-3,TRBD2,TGCGCCAGCAGCCAAGATAGTACGGGACTAGGGACCCAGTACTTC,CASSQDSTGLGTQYF
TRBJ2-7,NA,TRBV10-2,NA,TGCGCCAGCAGGTATGCAGACAGGTACGAGCAGTACTTC,CASRYADRYEQYF
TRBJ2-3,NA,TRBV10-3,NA,TGTGCCATCGCTTGGGGGCAGGATACGCAGTATTTT,CAIAWGQDTQYF
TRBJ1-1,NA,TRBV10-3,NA,TGTGCCATCAGTGAGTTCTCAGGGGCCCAGAACACTGAAGCTTTCTTT,CAISEFSGAQNTEAFF
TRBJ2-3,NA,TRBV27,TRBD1,TGTGCCAGCAGATTCGGGACAGGGAGCCATGCGCAGTATTTT,CASRFGTGSHAQYF
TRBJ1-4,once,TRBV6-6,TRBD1,TGTGCCAGCAGTCGCGACAGGGGTGGCGAAAAACTGTTTTTT,CASSRDRGGEKLFF
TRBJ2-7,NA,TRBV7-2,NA,TGTGCCAGCAGCCCGAGGAGCGGCTACGAGCAGTACTTC,CASSPRSGYEQYF
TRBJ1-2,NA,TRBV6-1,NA,TGTGCCAGCAGTGAAGACTTTAACTATGGCTACACCTTC,CASSEDFNYGYTF
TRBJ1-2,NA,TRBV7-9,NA,TGTGCCAGCAGCTTACAGGACAGCGACATACACACCTTC,CASSLQDSDIHTF